A single sample is the source of the 14 T cell receptor beta chains below, sequenced in a study of shared clonotypes between healthy human individuals. Terminally differentiated effector memory CD45RA+ cells were excluded from the naive CD8 cells, which were CD45RO-negative and positively selected for CCR7. TCRdb keeps only in-frame clones here, not all; method: immunoSEQ multiplex PCR. This sample carries about 2.1 million clones, just under 95% of them seen once, and the ten largest clones take over 1.5%. The sample was naive CD8+ T cells from PBMCs. These receptors all stem from a man between 18 and 29 years old in good health. Some clones in this sample may be carry-over from other donors' samples.

The chain carries TRBV5-8 and TRBJ1-5; D call uncertain. Between the trimmed V and J ends, which lost 0 bases and 0 bases, there was a span of 4 bases. Germline CDR1 is SGHTS and CDR2 is YDEGEE. CDR3 size: 14 residues. In DNA, the CDR3 is TGTGCCAGCAGCTTGGGTTTTAGCAATCAGCCCCAGCATTTT. Amino acids: CASSLGFSNQPQHF.

The gene calls are TRBV4-1 and TRBJ1-5, with no clear D. From germline, CDR1 is MGHRA and CDR2 YSYEKL. There are 17 residues in the CDR3. V was pared by 0 bases and J by 0 bases, with 12 bases between. The CDR3 region has the DNA TGCGCCAGCAGCCAAGAGGGCTATCGTTATAGCAATCAGCCCCAGCATTTT. It is translated as CASSQEGYRYSNQPQHF.

V gene TRBV28 combines with J gene TRBJ1-2, with D perhaps matching TRBD1 (6 bases). The CDR3 has 13 residues. Trimming removed 7 bases at V and 4 bases at J, with 13 bases between. Looked up from germline, CDR1 is MDHEN and CDR2 is SYDVKM. The CDR3 DNA is TGTGCCAGCATCCCCGGACAGAGCTATGGCTACACCTTC. Residues: CASIPGQSYGYTF.

V gene TRBV4-1 combines with J gene TRBJ2-4; 7 bases line up with TRBD1. The CDR3 consists of 15 residues. V shed 0 bases and J 6 bases; nucleotides not matched to a gene: 5. CDR1 is MGHRA and CDR2 is YSYEKL in the germline V gene. The CDR3 loop reads CASSQEGGWGNIQYF. The CDR3 nucleotides are TGCGCCAGCAGCCAAGAAGGGGGCTGGGGAAACATTCAGTACTTC.

The chain has TRBV19 and TRBJ1-4; 7 bases agree with TRBD1. Germline-derived CDR1 and CDR2 are LNHDA and SQIVND (reference sequence). The CDR3 is 14 residues long. J lost 5 bases, V lost 5 bases, and 5 bases had no gene match. The chain's CDR3 is CASSARTGNEKLFF. CDR3 nucleotide sequence: TGTGCCAGTAGTGCCCGGACAGGCAATGAAAAACTGTTTTTT.

The V gene is TRBV6-1, the J gene TRBJ2-2, with D tentatively TRBD1 or TRBD2 (5 bases each). The germline V gene has CDR1 MNHNS and CDR2 SASEGT. This CDR3 spans 17 amino acids. V lost 1 base to trimming and J lost 6 bases, with 18 bases between them. The CDR3 loop is CASSEDIEGRFPGELFF. DNA of the CDR3: TGTGCCAGCAGTGAAGATATCGAGGGGCGCTTCCCCGGGGAGCTGTTTTTT.

The rearrangement uses TRBV9 and TRBJ2-7; D is undetermined. Germline V gene lookup returns CDR1 SGDLS and CDR2 YYNGEE. V dropped 1 base and J dropped 2 bases, with 1 base sitting between them. CDR3 length: 11 amino acids. This CDR3 is CASSVPYEQYF. The CDR3 DNA sequence: TGTGCCAGCAGCGTACCCTACGAGCAGTACTTC.

The chain employs TRBV28 and TRBJ1-4; D is undetermined. The germline V and J ends were trimmed by 5 bases and 8 bases, with 15 bases remaining between them. The CDR3 extends over 14 amino acids. The germline V gene encodes CDR1 MDHEN and CDR2 SYDVKM. For the CDR3, the DNA is TGTGCCAGCAGTCCCCCCTCGGGTAGCGAAAAACTGTTTTTT. Translated, it gives CASSPPSGSEKLFF.

The rearrangement links TRBV28 to TRBJ1-5; D unclear. CDR1 and CDR2 from the germline V gene are MDHEN and SYDVKM. V lost 6 bases and J 5 bases, leaving 29 bases between the germline ends. This CDR3 region has 19 residues. CDR3 nucleotides: TGTGCCAGCAGCCCACTTGGGGTTGGTCCTCAAAATCCAGATCAGCCCCAGCATTTT. Translated, it gives CASSPLGVGPQNPDQPQHF.

The CDR3 DNA is TGTGCCGCAGGACGGATGGGCACTGAAGCTTTCTTT. Protein sequence: CAAGRMGTEAFF. The chain carries TRBV2 and TRBJ1-1, with D unclear. V lost 11 bases and J lost 4, with 14 bases in between. Germline V gives CDR1 SNHLY, CDR2 FYNNEI. The CDR3 is 12 residues long.

V usage is TRBV11-2 and J usage is TRBJ2-3; D could derive from TRBD1 or TRBD2 (6 bases each). CDR1 and CDR2 from the germline V gene are SGHAT and FQNNGV. Trimming left V 3 bases short and J 0 bases short, with 13 bases between. The CDR3 sequence is 16 residues long. CDR3 sequence reads: CASSFRGRPSTDTQYF. CDR3 DNA: TGTGCCAGCAGCTTTCGGGGGCGACCTAGCACAGATACGCAGTATTTT.

The genes are TRBV19 and TRBJ1-6; 7 bases align to TRBD1. The ends lost 5 bases at V and 9 bases at J; junction bases unmatched: 7. The CDR3 is 14 residues long. From germline, CDR1 is LNHDA and CDR2 SQIVND (reference sequence). CDR3 sequence reads: CASSSGTESSPLHF. The CDR3 DNA reads as TGTGCCAGTAGTTCCGGGACAGAGAGTTCACCCCTCCACTTT.

The gene calls are TRBV25-1 and TRBJ2-3; D gene unclear. Per germline, CDR1 MGHDK and CDR2 SYGVNS. Trimming removed 5 bases from V and 5 bases from J, with 14 bases in between. This CDR3 spans 14 amino acids. CDR3: CASSSVETEDTQYF. In DNA, the CDR3 is TGTGCCAGCAGTTCGGTTGAGACTGAAGATACGCAGTATTTT.

This chain uses TRBV5-1 with TRBJ2-2, with D perhaps matching TRBD1 or TRBD2 (5 bases each). V was pared by 1 base and J by 0 bases, with 16 bases between. The CDR3 is 18 residues long. Germline CDR1 SGHRS, CDR2 YFSETQ. The CDR3 loop reads CASSLSSSGTANTGELFF. The CDR3 coding sequence is TGCGCCAGCAGCTTGTCTTCTTCCGGGACGGCGAACACCGGGGAGCTGTTTTTT.